This T cell receptor (beta chain) was sequenced during a study of cytomegalovirus exposure and HLA in healthy donors. All the people who gave samples were healthy bone marrow donors. The CDR3 consists of 15 residues. Germline-derived CDR1 and CDR2 are LGHNA and YSLEER. With 2 bases clipped from V and 8 bases from J, the junction kept 8 bases outside the gene matches. Primers included in the PCR were 60 Vbeta and 13 Jbeta primers. Measured with immunoSEQ multiplex PCR; TCRdb has only the in-frame clones, and not every one. Of 150,000 to 170,000 clones listed, around 74% are singletons. The V gene is TRBV4-3, the J gene TRBJ1-2; TRBD1 agrees at 10 bases. This receptor was taken from a young man in good health and CMV-seronegative. The sample consisted of PBMCs. The CDR3 DNA reads as TGCGCCAGCAGCCAACTGACAGGGGGCGCGGGGGGCTACACCTTC. As protein: CASSQLTGGAGGYTF.